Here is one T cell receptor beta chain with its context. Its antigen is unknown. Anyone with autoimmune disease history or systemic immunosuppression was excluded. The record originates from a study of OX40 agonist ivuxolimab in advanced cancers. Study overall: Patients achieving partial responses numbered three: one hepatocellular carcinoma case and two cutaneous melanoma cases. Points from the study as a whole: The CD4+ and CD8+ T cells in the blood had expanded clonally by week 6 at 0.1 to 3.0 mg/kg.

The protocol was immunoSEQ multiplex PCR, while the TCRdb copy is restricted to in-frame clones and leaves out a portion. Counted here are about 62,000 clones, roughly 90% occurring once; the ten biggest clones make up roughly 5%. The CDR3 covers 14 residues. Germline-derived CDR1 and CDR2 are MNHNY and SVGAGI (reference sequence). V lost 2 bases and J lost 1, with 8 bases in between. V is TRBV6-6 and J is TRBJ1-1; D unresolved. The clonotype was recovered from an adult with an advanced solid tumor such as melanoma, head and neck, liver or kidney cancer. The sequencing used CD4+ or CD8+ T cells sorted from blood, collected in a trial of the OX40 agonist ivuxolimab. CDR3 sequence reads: CASSYRVGNTEAFF. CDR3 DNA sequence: TGTGCCAGCAGTTACAGGGTGGGGAACACTGAAGCTTTCTTT.